Listed below are T cell receptor beta chains from one sample, sequenced in a study of blood T cell repertoires in COVID-19. Clones were read by immunoSEQ multiplex PCR, and TCRdb kept only the in-frame ones, dropping some. Counted here are approximately 350,000 clones, about nine tenths occurring once; the ten biggest clones make up more than 5.5%. The sequenced sample consisted of peripheral blood. These receptors came from a woman aged 70 to 79 with COVID-19, enrolled during active disease. Each CDR3 is given with its conserved first and last residue. D genes are given only for firm matches. Some rows have no size entry. The others give once, few or many, or a class for an expanded clone.

D gene,V gene,clone size,J gene,CDR3 DNA,CDR3 protein
TRBD1,TRBV19,.,TRBJ1-2,TGTGCCAGTAGCATGGGACAGGGTTTTCGGGGCTACACCTTC,CASSMGQGFRGYTF
TRBD2,TRBV5-1,.,TRBJ2-2,TGCGCCAGCAGTACGACGGGACTAAGCACCGGGGAGCTGTTTTTT,CASSTTGLSTGELFF
.,TRBV4-3,.,TRBJ1-2,TGCGCCAGCAGCCAAGATCAAGGGGGTACCTATGGCTACACCTTC,CASSQDQGGTYGYTF
TRBD1,TRBV29-1,.,TRBJ1-1,TGCAGCGTACAACAGGGGGCGAACACTGAAGCTTTCTTT,CSVQQGANTEAFF
TRBD1,TRBV18,.,TRBJ1-2,TGTGCCAGCTCACCATCGACAGGGCCGAACTATGGCTACACCTTC,CASSPSTGPNYGYTF
TRBD1,TRBV2,.,TRBJ1-2,TGTGCCAGCAGTGCGACAGGGAGTACCTATGGCTACACCTTC,CASSATGSTYGYTF
.,TRBV29-1,once,TRBJ1-4,TGCAGCGTCAAGAGGGGGAATGAAAAACTGTTTTTT,CSVKRGNEKLFF
TRBD1,TRBV11-2,.,TRBJ2-2,TGTGCCAGCAGCTTAGATAGGACAGGGGTAATTGTAGGCACCGGGGAGCTGTTTTTT,CASSLDRTGVIVGTGELFF
.,TRBV20-1,.,TRBJ2-3,TGCAGTGCTAGTTTGAGGGCCACAGATACGCAGTATTTT,CSASLRATDTQYF
TRBD2,TRBV7-3,.,TRBJ2-3,TGTGCCAGCAGCTCCCACTTACTAGCGGGGGGCACAGATACGCAGTATTTT,CASSSHLLAGGTDTQYF
.,TRBV6-5,.,TRBJ1-6,TGTGCCAGCAGTTACCAACAGGGATATAATTCACCCCTCCACTTT,CASSYQQGYNSPLHF
TRBD1,TRBV2,.,TRBJ1-5,TGTGCCAGCAGCGTGACAGGGGTCAGCAATCAGCCCCAGCATTTT,CASSVTGVSNQPQHF
.,TRBV5-1,.,TRBJ2-7,TGCGCCAGCAGCTCCCAGGAGGGCCCCTACGAGCAGTACTTC,CASSSQEGPYEQYF
.,TRBV3-1/TRBV3-2,.,TRBJ2-7,TGTGCCAGCAGCCAAGAATGGAGCGGCTACGAGCAGTACTTC,CASSQEWSGYEQYF
TRBD1,TRBV7-7,.,TRBJ2-2,TGTGCCAGCAGCCAGGGGGTAGATCGGGCCGGGGAGCTGTTTTTT,CASSQGVDRAGELFF
TRBD1,TRBV7-8,once,TRBJ1-1,TGTGCCAGCAGCGGCTGGACAGGACCAAACACTGAAGCTTTCTTT,CASSGWTGPNTEAFF
TRBD1,TRBV5-4,.,TRBJ1-1,TGTGCCAGCAGCCCCCCGGGACAGGGGAAGAACACTGAAGCTTTCTTT,CASSPPGQGKNTEAFF
.,TRBV7-2,.,TRBJ1-2,TGTGCCAGCAGCGCTGACGGACAAAATGGCTACACCTTC,CASSADGQNGYTF
TRBD1,TRBV27,few,TRBJ1-2,TGTGCCAGCAGTTTAAAGGGCAGGGGGGATGGCTACACCTTC,CASSLKGRGDGYTF
TRBD1,TRBV5-1,.,TRBJ2-1,TGCGCCAGCAGGGGGACAGCCGAGCAGTTCTTC,CASRGTAEQFF
TRBD2,TRBV2,.,TRBJ2-1,TGTGCCAGCTCCCAGCGGGGGTGGAATGAGCAGTTCTTC,CASSQRGWNEQFF
.,TRBV6-6,.,TRBJ1-1,TGTGCCAGCACCAGACAACTGTACACTGAAGCTTTCTTT,CASTRQLYTEAFF
.,TRBV7-2,.,TRBJ1-5,TGTGCCAGCAGCTTCTCGGGGGATCAGCCCCAGCATTTT,CASSFSGDQPQHF
.,TRBV18,.,TRBJ1-1,TGTGCCAGCTCACTCGTTCCCCCCTCGGTTAACACTGAAGCTTTCTTT,CASSLVPPSVNTEAFF
.,TRBV13,.,TRBJ2-5,TGTGCCAGCAGCCTCATGAGTCCTCAAGAGACCCAGTACTTC,CASSLMSPQETQYF
TRBD1,TRBV13,.,TRBJ2-5,TGTGCCAGCAGTTCCAGGGGGCCTGGGGCCCAGTACTTC,CASSSRGPGAQYF
TRBD2,TRBV11-3,.,TRBJ2-3,TGTGCCAGCAGCTTAGGGTATACGGGGGGGCCAGATACGCAGTATTTT,CASSLGYTGGPDTQYF
.,TRBV29-1,.,TRBJ1-5,TGCAGCGTTGAAGATCTCCAGTACAATCAGCCCCAGCATTTT,CSVEDLQYNQPQHF
.,TRBV4-1,.,TRBJ2-3,TGCGCCAGCAGCCAAGACCGATTGACCCGGGACACTCCTAGCACAGATACGCAGTATTTT,CASSQDRLTRDTPSTDTQYF
.,TRBV2,.,TRBJ1-5,TGTGCCAGCAGTTTAGACTATCAGCCCCAGCATTTT,CASSLDYQPQHF
.,TRBV4-3,.,TRBJ1-1,TGCGCCAGCAGCCAAGATCAGCGGGGCCCCGGGGGAGCTTTCTTT,CASSQDQRGPGGAFF
.,TRBV3-1/TRBV3-2,.,TRBJ2-5,TGTGCCAGCAGCCAAGGGCCGAGGGAGACCCAGTACTTC,CASSQGPRETQYF
.,TRBV10-1,.,TRBJ2-2,TGCGCCAGCAGTGAGGTTCGAGGGGGTACCGGGGAGCTGTTTTTT,CASSEVRGGTGELFF
TRBD1,TRBV28,.,TRBJ1-2,TGTGCCAGCAGTTTCTTCCGGGACAGGGTAGGCTACACCTTC,CASSFFRDRVGYTF
.,TRBV11-3,.,TRBJ2-2,TGTGCCAGTCAGGGGTCCTTCGGGGAGCTGTTTTTT,CASQGSFGELFF
.,TRBV12-3/TRBV12-4,.,TRBJ1-2,TGTGCCAGCAGTTTAGCCTCCCGGGACAGCTACACCTTC,CASSLASRDSYTF
TRBD1,TRBV6-6,.,TRBJ1-2,TGTGCCAGCAGTAAGGACAGGGACTATGGCTACACCTTC,CASSKDRDYGYTF
TRBD2,TRBV4-2,.,TRBJ2-7,TGTGCCAGCAGCCAAGATCTGCGGGGGGAAGGCTACGAGCAGTACTTC,CASSQDLRGEGYEQYF
TRBD2,TRBV7-9,.,TRBJ2-1,TGTGCCAGCAGCTTAGCCTCTAGCGGGGGGGATCTATATGAGCAGTTCTTC,CASSLASSGGDLYEQFF
TRBD2,TRBV13,.,TRBJ2-5,TGTGCCAGCAGCTTAGGTCGCTCTAGCGGAAGACAAGAGACCCAGTACTTC,CASSLGRSSGRQETQYF